One and the same sample provided the 5 T cell receptor beta chains below, sequenced in a study of blood T cell repertoires in COVID-19. The protocol was immunoSEQ multiplex PCR, while the TCRdb copy is restricted to in-frame clones and leaves out a portion. The repertoire consists of fewer than 450,000 clones, with around 90% occurring once and the leading ten covering roughly 2%. What was sequenced was PBMCs or T cells enriched from blood (not recorded which). The receptors derive from a woman in her thirties or forties with acute COVID-19.

There are a few counts of this clone. The rearrangement joins TRBV14 to TRBJ1-6; no definite D call. The V end lost 3 bases, the J end lost 4 bases, and 10 bases lay between the germline ends. This CDR3 contains 15 residues. Germline V lookup: CDR1 SGHDN, CDR2 FVKESK. CDR3 loop: CASSQRGTYNSPLHF. CDR3 nucleotide sequence: TGTGCCAGCAGCCAGAGAGGAACGTATAATTCACCCCTCCACTTT.

This chain connects TRBV3-1 (or the pseudogene TRBV3-2) to TRBJ2-2; the D is unclear. CDR1 is LGHDT, CDR2 YNNKEL, per germline (reference sequence). The CDR3 has 13 amino acids. Trimming left V 4 bases short and J 4 bases short, with 7 bases between. The CDR3 loop is CASSRDTTGELFF. The DNA of the CDR3 is TGTGCCAGCAGCCGTGACACCACCGGGGAGCTGTTTTTT.

The J gene is TRBJ2-3, the V gene TRBV5-4, with 12 bases matching TRBD2. This CDR3 spans 16 amino acids. V shed 4 bases, J shed 2 bases, and the junction held 5 bases outside the gene matches. The germline V gene has CDR1 SGHNT and CDR2 YYREEE (reference sequence). CDR3 loop: CASSPRLAGATDTQYF. The CDR3 nucleotides are TGTGCCAGCAGCCCACGACTAGCGGGAGCCACAGATACGCAGTATTTT.

The V call is TRBV19, the J call TRBJ1-6, with D perhaps TRBD1 (6 bases). V lost 6 bases and J lost 4, with 7 bases in between. CDR3 length: 13 residues. Germline values: CDR1 LNHDA, CDR2 SQIVND (reference sequence). The CDR3 loop reads CASSQGYNSPLHF. Written as DNA, the CDR3 is TGTGCCAGTAGCCAGGGGTATAATTCACCCCTCCACTTT.

The CDR3 is CASTLGGGSSTDTQYF. CDR3 coding DNA: TGTGCCAGCACCCTAGGTGGGGGGTCTAGCACAGATACGCAGTATTTT. This sequence joins TRBV7-8 and TRBJ2-3, with D possibly TRBD2 on 6 matching bases. This CDR3 has 16 residues. V lost 7 bases to trimming and J lost 0 bases, with 17 bases between them. Germline loops: CDR1 SGHVS, CDR2 FQNEAQ.